This T cell receptor beta chain comes out of a study of blood T cell repertoires in COVID-19. Recruitment covered 25 or so US areas and drew participants whose ages spanned 18 to 89 years. Germline V lookup: CDR1 SGDLS, CDR2 YYNGEE. The CDR3 has 16 residues. The ends lost 3 bases at V and 4 bases at J; junction bases unmatched: 5. The table came from immunoSEQ multiplex PCR; TCRdb's copy has only in-frame clones and leaves some out. The sample has about 200,000 clones, 89% seen once. The V gene is TRBV9, the J gene TRBJ2-2; TRBD2 aligns across 11 bases. Sequenced: PBMCs or T cells enriched from blood (not recorded which). This receptor was obtained from a woman aged 18-30 years who had recovered from COVID-19. Here the CDR3 DNA reads TGTGCCAGCAGCGATACTAGCGGGGGCGGCACCGGGGAGCTGTTTTTT. Protein sequence: CASSDTSGGGTGELFF.